These 14 T cell receptor beta chains were all obtained from the same sample, sequenced in a study of cytomegalovirus exposure and HLA in healthy donors. PCR involved 60 Vbeta and 13 Jbeta primers. Assay: immunoSEQ multiplex PCR; the TCRdb copy retains only in-frame clones and omits some. The table records some 180,000 clones, 65% to 90% of them present only once. Sequenced material: PBMCs. These receptors were obtained from a woman between 45 and 65 years old in good health and CMV-seronegative.

CDR3 coding DNA: TGTGCCATCAGTGGGGGACAGGGGAACGACAATGAGCAGTTCTTC. It translates to CAISGGQGNDNEQFF. V is TRBV10-3 and J is TRBJ2-1, with 10 bases fitting TRBD1. V shed 4 bases, J shed 5 bases, and the junction held 5 bases outside the gene matches. From germline, CDR1 is ENHRY and CDR2 SYGVKD. The CDR3 is 15 residues long.

The genes are TRBV10-3 and TRBJ2-3; possibly TRBD2 for D (6 bases). Trimming stripped 7 bases from V and 5 bases from J, with 13 bases between. The CDR3 sequence is 13 residues long. CDR1 and CDR2 (germline): ENHRY, SYGVKD. CDR3 amino acids: CAINSPGEDTQYF. The CDR3 DNA reads TGTGCCATCAATTCCCCGGGAGAAGATACGCAGTATTTT.

This chain links TRBV4-1 with TRBJ1-1; D is perhaps TRBD1 (5 bases). The germline CDR1 and CDR2 sequences are MGHRA and YSYEKL. V dropped 0 bases and J dropped 3 bases, with 20 bases sitting between them. The CDR3 length is 18 residues. The CDR3: CASSQDKAGGGGDTEAFF. For the CDR3, the DNA is TGCGCCAGCAGCCAAGATAAGGCGGGGGGTGGGGGTGACACTGAAGCTTTCTTT.

The chain uses TRBV10-3 and TRBJ1-2; 10 positions agree with TRBD1. The CDR3 consists of 14 residues. V trimming: 6 bases; J trimming: 8 bases; junction bases outside the gene matches: 9. Germline CDR1 is ENHRY and CDR2 is SYGVKD. In nucleotides, the CDR3 is TGTGCCATCAGAACCGGGACAGGGGATGAGGGCTACACCTTC. It encodes CAIRTGTGDEGYTF.

V and J are TRBV4-2 and TRBJ2-7; TRBD1 is a possible D gene (6 bases). Per the germline V gene, CDR1 is LGHNA and CDR2 is YNFKEQ. V lost 2 bases and J 4 bases, leaving 18 bases between the germline ends. CDR3 length: 16 amino acids. CDR3 amino acids: CASSQQWDTTQYEQYF. Written as DNA, the CDR3 is TGTGCCAGCAGCCAACAATGGGACACGACACAATACGAGCAGTACTTC.

The V gene is TRBV5-1, the J gene TRBJ1-1, with 8 bases matching TRBD1. The germline V gene has CDR1 SGHRS and CDR2 YFSETQ. J gave up 4 bases and V 4 bases, and 12 bases lay outside the gene matches. This CDR3 is 16 amino acids long. CDR3 protein: CASSPTGESMGTEAFF. CDR3 in DNA: TGCGCCAGCAGCCCGACAGGGGAAAGCATGGGCACTGAAGCTTTCTTT.

The chain recombines TRBV28 with TRBJ1-6; TRBD1 matches at 7 bases. Germline CDR1 and CDR2: MDHEN and SYDVKM. V lost 3 bases to trimming and J lost 5 bases; unmatched junction nucleotides: 4. The CDR3 is made up of 15 amino acids. CDR3: CASSFGGTDNSPLHF. The DNA for the CDR3 is TGTGCCAGCAGTTTTGGGGGGACAGATAATTCACCCCTCCACTTT.

DNA of the CDR3: TGCGCCAGCAGCTTGGAAGGAGCGGGAGACTTCCAAGAGACCCAGTACTTC. This translates into CASSLEGAGDFQETQYF. The rearrangement uses TRBV5-1 and TRBJ2-5, with TRBD2 identical over 8 bases. CDR1 SGHRS and CDR2 YFSETQ come from the germline V gene. Germline trimming cut 0 bases from V and 1 base from J; bases unmatched to any gene: 8. This CDR3 has 17 amino acids.

As regards this clone: The junction departs from germline at one end; a sequencing error may be responsible. The chain uses TRBV7-9 and TRBJ1-2; TRBD1 aligns across 7 bases. Germline CDR1 SEHNR, CDR2 FQNEAQ (reference sequence). The CDR3 loop spans 15 amino acids. The CDR3 DNA follows: TGTTCCAGCAGCTACGATACGGGACAGAACTATGGCTACACCTTC. This gives the protein CSSSYDTGQNYGYTF.

V and J are TRBV6-1 and TRBJ2-5, with D perhaps TRBD1 (5 bases). Trimming pared 5 bases from V and 1 base from J, leaving 8 bases between. Germline CDR1 MNHNS, CDR2 SASEGT. This CDR3 spans 13 amino acids. CDR3 protein: CASSRQFQETQYF. DNA for the CDR3: TGTGCCAGCAGTCGACAGTTCCAAGAGACCCAGTACTTC.

The chain joins TRBV5-1 to TRBJ2-5, with 10 bases fitting TRBD1. Germline V lookup: CDR1 SGHRS, CDR2 YFSETQ. J was trimmed by 5 bases and V by 1 base; bases with no gene match: 8. The CDR3 runs 16 residues. CDR3 nucleotide sequence: TGCGCCAGCAGCTTGTCCCCGGACAGGGGGAGGGAGACCCAGTACTTC. This translates into CASSLSPDRGRETQYF.

The gene calls are TRBV14 and TRBJ2-3; TRBD2 is a possible D gene (6 bases). This CDR3 region has 15 residues. Per germline, CDR1 SGHDN and CDR2 FVKESK. The V end was cut by 5 bases, the J end by 0 bases, with 12 bases between. CDR3 coding DNA: TGTGCCAGCAGCTTACTAGCTTTGAGCACAGATACGCAGTATTTT. It specifies CASSLLALSTDTQYF.

CDR3 sequence: CASTGQGLSGNTIYF. In nucleotides, the CDR3 is TGTGCCAGCACCGGACAGGGCCTCTCTGGAAACACCATATATTTT. The chain links TRBV2 to TRBJ1-3; 8 nucleotides agree with TRBD1. Germline values: CDR1 SNHLY, CDR2 FYNNEI. Trimming at V came to 7 bases and at J to 0 bases, leaving 5 bases not matched to a gene. The CDR3 consists of 15 residues.

The CDR3 sequence: CASRDRDDYTF. CDR3 nucleotide sequence: TGTGCCAGTCGTGACAGGGATGACTACACCTTC. The V call is TRBV19, the J call TRBJ1-2, with 7 bases that match TRBD1. The germline CDR1 and CDR2 sequences are LNHDA and SQIVND (reference sequence). The CDR3 totals 11 residues. V lost 8 bases, J lost 10 bases, and 7 bases stayed unmatched.